A selection of T cell receptor beta chains follows, all from one sample in a study of T cell responses to AZD1222 COVID-19 vaccine. Assay used: immunoSEQ multiplex PCR; TCRdb lists only in-frame clones, some missing. The data contain around 140,000 clones, 86% of them singletons. The sample in question was peripheral blood, obtained 28 days after the second AZD1222 dose. These receptors were obtained from an adult who received the AZD1222 COVID-19 vaccine. CDR3s include the opening cysteine and the closing phenylalanine or tryptophan. A D gene is named only where the DNA matches it firmly. Clone sizes are given selectively: once, few, many, or a class where the clone is expanded.

clone_size j_call d_call v_call cdr3_length cdr3_nt cdr3_aa
NA TRBJ2-3 NA TRBV7-2 18 TGTGCCAGCAGCTTAATTGCTTCTGGGGGGGCGGTATCAGATACGCAGTATTTT CASSLIASGGAVSDTQYF
NA TRBJ1-3 NA TRBV9 14 TGTGCCAGCAGCGGGGGGGACTCTGGAAACACCATATATTTT CASSGGDSGNTIYF
NA TRBJ1-1 TRBD1 TRBV3-1/TRBV3-2 14 TGTGCCAGCAGCCAGGGACAGGTGAACACTGAAGCTTTCTTT CASSQGQVNTEAFF
once TRBJ1-1 TRBD1 TRBV28 17 TGTGCCAGCAGTTTTTGGGGGACGGGACAGGCCGCGGATGAAGCTTTCTTT CASSFWGTGQAADEAFF
NA TRBJ2-1 NA TRBV28 14 TGTGCCAGCGTATCGGGTGGGCCCTACAATGAGCAGTTCTTC CASVSGGPYNEQFF
NA TRBJ2-7 TRBD2 TRBV10-3 13 TGTGCCATCAGTGACCTTAGCGGGGACGAGCAGTACTTC CAISDLSGDEQYF
NA TRBJ2-7 NA TRBV7-9 11 TGTGCCAGCAGCTTCCAGGACGAGCAGTACTTC CASSFQDEQYF
NA TRBJ1-4 NA TRBV4-1 14 TGCGCCAGCAGCGAGACGACAACTAATGAAAAACTGTTTTTT CASSETTTNEKLFF
NA TRBJ1-5 TRBD1 TRBV5-5 17 TGTGCCAGCAGCTTGCATAACCTTCGGACAGGGCAGCAGCCCCAGCATTTT CASSLHNLRTGQQPQHF
NA TRBJ1-6 NA TRBV4-2 18 TGTGCCAGCAGCCAAGAATCTGGGGGAGGCGGGTGGGAATCACCCCTCCACTTT CASSQESGGGGWESPLHF
NA TRBJ1-2 TRBD1 TRBV27 16 TGTGCCAGCAGACCGGACAGGGGGCCGGTGGGTGATGGCTACACCTTC CASRPDRGPVGDGYTF
NA TRBJ2-2 NA TRBV28 13 TGTGCCTGCCTTGGGGGACCGTCCGGGGAGCTGTTTTTT CACLGGPSGELFF
NA TRBJ1-2 NA TRBV6-5 14 TGTGCCAGCAGTTCCTCAGTCAACACCTATGGCTACACCTTC CASSSSVNTYGYTF
NA TRBJ2-5 NA TRBV30 12 TGTGCCTGGACTCAGTTGGCGGAGACCCAGTACTTC CAWTQLAETQYF
NA TRBJ1-1 NA TRBV28 13 TGTGCCAGCAGTCTCTGGGGGGCATTTGAAGCTTTCTTT CASSLWGAFEAFF
NA TRBJ2-6 NA TRBV19 13 TGTGCCAGCGGGGAATCTGGGGCCAACGTCCTGACTTTC CASGESGANVLTF
NA TRBJ2-7 NA TRBV10-1 12 TGCGCCAGCCCCAGGAGCTCCTACGAGCAGTACTTC CASPRSSYEQYF
NA TRBJ1-1 TRBD1 TRBV10-2 15 TGCGCCAGCAGTTTTTCCACAGGGGGCCGTACTGAAGCTTTCTTT CASSFSTGGRTEAFF
once TRBJ1-6 NA TRBV27 15 TGTGCCAGCACTCTTCTCCCCGCCGGTGATTCACCCCTCCACTTT CASTLLPAGDSPLHF
NA TRBJ1-5 NA TRBV7-8 13 TGTGCCAGCAGCCTCCGGGGGGAACAGCCCCAGCATTTT CASSLRGEQPQHF
NA TRBJ1-6 NA TRBV6-5 14 TGTGCCAGCAGTCCCCGACCTTCTAATTCACCCCTCCACTTT CASSPRPSNSPLHF
NA TRBJ1-2 NA TRBV11-2 12 TGTGCCAGCAGCTTAGAAGGGCAAGGCTACACCTTC CASSLEGQGYTF
few TRBJ1-1 NA TRBV7-8 14 TGTGCCAGCAGCTTAGTAGGTATGAACACTGAAGCTTTCTTT CASSLVGMNTEAFF
NA TRBJ1-4 NA TRBV6-1 14 TGTGCCAGCAGTGAAGCGCTTCAGGGGGAAAAACTGTTTTTT CASSEALQGEKLFF
once TRBJ2-3 NA TRBV7-9 12 TGTGCCAGCAGCGCACAGGGAGATACGCAGTATTTT CASSAQGDTQYF
NA TRBJ2-3 TRBD2 TRBV27 15 TGTGCCAGCAGTGACCTAGCGGTACCCGCCGATACGCAGTATTTT CASSDLAVPADTQYF
few TRBJ1-3 TRBD1 TRBV27 14 TGTGCCAGCAGCGACAGGGGATTGGGAAACACCATATATTTT CASSDRGLGNTIYF
NA TRBJ1-3 NA TRBV3-1/TRBV3-2 12 TGTGCCAGCAGCGGGACTGGAAACACCATATATTTT CASSGTGNTIYF
NA TRBJ1-5 TRBD1 TRBV4-1 14 TGCGCCAGCAGCCTAGGGACAGGCAATCAGCCCCAGCATTTT CASSLGTGNQPQHF
NA TRBJ1-1 NA TRBV5-4 16 TGTGCCAGCAGCTTGATCTCCGGCTCTCTGAACACTGAAGCTTTCTTT CASSLISGSLNTEAFF
NA TRBJ1-2 NA TRBV12-3/TRBV12-4 13 TGTGCCAGCAGTTTAGGGGCAAACTATGGCTACACCTTC CASSLGANYGYTF
few TRBJ1-3 NA TRBV6-5 14 TGTGCCAGCAGCCGCCGGACCGAAAGGAACACCATATATTTT CASSRRTERNTIYF
NA TRBJ1-4 NA TRBV28 13 TGTGCCAGCAGTCTGGGTCCGGGAGAAAAACTGTTTTTT CASSLGPGEKLFF
NA TRBJ1-2 TRBD1 TRBV2 15 TGTGCCAGCAGAAGCGTTTGGGATGACAGGGATGGCTACACCTTC CASRSVWDDRDGYTF
few TRBJ2-2 TRBD1 TRBV7-6 16 TGTGCCAGCAGCTTAATAGGACAGGGGAACACCGGGGAGCTGTTTTTT CASSLIGQGNTGELFF
NA TRBJ1-2 NA TRBV15 15 TGTGCCACCAGCAGGGGACGTGGGGACAACTATGGCTACACCTTC CATSRGRGDNYGYTF
NA TRBJ1-2 NA TRBV5-1 14 TGCGCCAGCAGCGATGGGGTTGGGGTCTGGGGCTACACCTTC CASSDGVGVWGYTF
NA TRBJ1-5 NA TRBV20-1 12 TGCAGTGCTAGTGCAGCAGATCAGCCCCAGCATTTT CSASAADQPQHF
NA TRBJ1-3 NA TRBV29-1 13 TGCAGCGTTGTACAGAGCTCTGGAAACACCATATATTTT CSVVQSSGNTIYF
NA TRBJ1-4 NA TRBV19 12 TGTGCCAGTACGGGGGGTTTTGAAAAACTGTTTTTT CASTGGFEKLFF